The rows below give T cell receptor beta chains drawn from one sample of a study of cytomegalovirus exposure and HLA in healthy donors. The protocol was immunoSEQ multiplex PCR, while the TCRdb copy is restricted to in-frame clones and leaves out a portion. The table shows about 200,000 clones, with 75% to 85% occurring only once. The sequenced sample consisted of PBMCs. These receptors were taken from a woman in her fifties or sixties in good health and CMV-seropositive. The CDR3 runs from the conserved cysteine through the conserved F or W.

J: TRBJ2-2; V: TRBV2; CDR3: CASTVGTTGPFFF
J: TRBJ2-5; V: TRBV19; CDR3: CASRRPGKETQYF
J: TRBJ2-5; V: TRBV19; CDR3: CASRQTKQETQYF
J: TRBJ2-2; V: TRBV6-4; CDR3: CASSAGFPLWNTGELFF
J: TRBJ1-2; V: TRBV5-1; CDR3: CASSGGASTGGVLDYGYTF
J: TRBJ1-2; V: TRBV10-3; CDR3: CAISGPQAGGYTF
J: TRBJ1-2; V: TRBV28; CDR3: CASGLEANYGYTF
J: TRBJ2-2; V: TRBV18; CDR3: CASSPPTGATGELFF
J: TRBJ2-3; V: TRBV10-3; CDR3: CAISEDYSSTDTQYF
J: TRBJ1-6; V: TRBV7-2; CDR3: CASSLEGTGYNSPLHF
J: TRBJ1-1; V: TRBV29-1; CDR3: CSVRTGNTEAFF
J: TRBJ2-1; V: TRBV25-1; CDR3: CASSDLAGTYNEQFF
J: TRBJ1-6; V: TRBV5-1; CDR3: CASSSDTGGGNSPLHF
J: TRBJ2-1; V: TRBV10-1; CDR3: CASSESTGLAGYNEQFF
J: TRBJ2-5; V: TRBV5-6; CDR3: CASSSIQGARETQYF
J: TRBJ1-5; V: TRBV28; CDR3: CASTMGGQNNQPQHF
J: -; V: TRBV10-1; CDR3: CASSEALADTYEQYF
J: TRBJ2-3; V: TRBV5-1; CDR3: CASSSAGQESTDTQYF
J: TRBJ1-5; V: TRBV2; CDR3: CASSGNRGSNQPQHF
J: TRBJ2-1; V: TRBV5-4; CDR3: CASSLAGLAGNNEQFF
J: TRBJ2-5; V: TRBV18; CDR3: CASSHMQGHETQYF
J: TRBJ1-4; V: TRBV7-2; CDR3: CASSPTGATNEKLFF
J: TRBJ2-7; V: TRBV6-5; CDR3: CASSYAPGQAPYEQYF
J: TRBJ2-1; V: TRBV7-2; CDR3: CASSDRVRSNEQFF
J: TRBJ1-1; V: TRBV7-2; CDR3: CASSWNRRTEAFF
J: TRBJ1-1; V: TRBV5-1; CDR3: CASSSGQGVGTEAFF
J: TRBJ2-4; V: TRBV7-2; CDR3: CASSLAGVNIQYF
J: TRBJ1-6; V: TRBV11-2; CDR3: CASREGQGNSPLHF
J: TRBJ1-2; V: TRBV2; CDR3: CASSDPGYEGYTF
J: TRBJ1-1; V: TRBV29-1; CDR3: CSVYFTGVTEAFF
J: TRBJ2-3; V: TRBV4-1; CDR3: CASSQEGQGASTDTQYF
J: TRBJ2-7; V: TRBV27; CDR3: CASSPVGGTYEQYF
J: TRBJ2-1; V: TRBV4-2; CDR3: CASSQVGLAGAEGSYNEQFF
J: TRBJ2-5; V: TRBV2; CDR3: CASDPGSETQYF
J: TRBJ2-1; V: TRBV5-1; CDR3: CASSRGTSGSRNEQFF
J: TRBJ2-7; V: TRBV30; CDR3: CAWSLRSSGTHEQYF
J: TRBJ2-1; V: TRBV6-1; CDR3: CASSESRDSEQFF
J: TRBJ2-1; V: TRBV2; CDR3: CASSPGLADYNEQFF
J: TRBJ2-6; V: TRBV2; CDR3: CASSQTGTLTSGANVLTF